This T cell receptor (beta chain) stems from a study of CD8 T cells in ankylosing spondylitis. Findings of the study overall: One TCR beta motif, made up of roughly eight highly homologous variants, appeared characteristic of ankylosing spondylitis blood. The authors reported significant enrichment of disease-linked clones in matched ankylosing spondylitis synovial fluid.

This CDR3 region has 15 residues. Germline V gene lookup returns CDR1 PRHDT and CDR2 FYEKMQ (reference sequence). Trimming cost V 2 bases and J 4 bases; bases outside gene matches: 6. A note on this clonotype: Its target is not known.

The TCR beta libraries were generated through quantitative 5'-RACE incorporating molecular barcodes. Using its own MiXCR run on the 5' RACE reads, TCRdb lists one record per CDR3 protein. The repertoire consists of 150,000 to 250,000 distinct CDR3 sequences, with about 13% occurring once and the leading ten covering 15% to 20%. Sequenced input: blood, either unsorted or a sorted T cell fraction (not recorded which). This TCR derives from a male donor with ankylosing spondylitis or in good health (not recorded which). The chain has TRBV13 and TRBJ2-5; 8 nucleotides agree with TRBD1. CDR3 loop: CASSLQTGGGETQYF. CDR3 coding DNA: TGTGCCAGCAGCTTACAAACAGGGGGTGGAGAGACCCAGTACTTC.